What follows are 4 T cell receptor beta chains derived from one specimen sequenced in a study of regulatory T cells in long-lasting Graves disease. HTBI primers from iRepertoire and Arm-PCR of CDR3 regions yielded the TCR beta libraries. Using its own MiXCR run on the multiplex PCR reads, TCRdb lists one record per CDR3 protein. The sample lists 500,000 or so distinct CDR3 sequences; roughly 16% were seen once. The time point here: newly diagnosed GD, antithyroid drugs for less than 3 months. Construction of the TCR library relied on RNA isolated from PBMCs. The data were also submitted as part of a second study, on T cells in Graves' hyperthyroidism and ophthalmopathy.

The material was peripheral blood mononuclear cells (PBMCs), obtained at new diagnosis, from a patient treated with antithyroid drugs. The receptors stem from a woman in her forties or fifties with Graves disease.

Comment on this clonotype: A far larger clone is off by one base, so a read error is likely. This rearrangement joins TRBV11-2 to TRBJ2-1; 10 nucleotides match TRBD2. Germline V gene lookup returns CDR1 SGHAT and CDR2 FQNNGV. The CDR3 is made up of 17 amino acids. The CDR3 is CGSSLTLAGGAYNEQFF. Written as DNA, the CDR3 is TGTGGCAGCAGCTTGACGTTAGCGGGGGGCGCCTACAATGAGCAGTTCTTC.

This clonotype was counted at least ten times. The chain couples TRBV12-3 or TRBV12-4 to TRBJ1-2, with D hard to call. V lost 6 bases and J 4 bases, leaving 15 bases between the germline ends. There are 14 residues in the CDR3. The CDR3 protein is CASSSGLDVYGYTF. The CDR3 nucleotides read TGTGCCAGCAGCTCAGGCCTGGATGTCTATGGCTACACCTTC.

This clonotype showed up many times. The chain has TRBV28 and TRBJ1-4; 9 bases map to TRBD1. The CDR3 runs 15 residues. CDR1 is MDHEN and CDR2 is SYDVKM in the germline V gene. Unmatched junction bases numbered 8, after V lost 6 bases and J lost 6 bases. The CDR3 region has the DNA TGTGCCAGCAGCTCCCCACAGGGGGCGGATGAAAAACTGTTTTTT. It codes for CASSSPQGADEKLFF.

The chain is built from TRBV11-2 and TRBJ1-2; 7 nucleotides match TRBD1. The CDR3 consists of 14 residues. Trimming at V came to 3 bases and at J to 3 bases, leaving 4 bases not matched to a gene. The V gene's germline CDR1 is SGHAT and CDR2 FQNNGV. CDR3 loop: CASSLEGGYYGYTF. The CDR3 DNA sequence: TGTGCCAGCAGCTTGGAAGGGGGCTACTATGGCTACACCTTC.